This entry describes one T cell receptor beta chain. This record belongs to a study of blood T cell repertoires in COVID-19. Whole-study context: The origin of the acute and convalescent COVID-19 samples was the United States, Italy and Spain. PBMCs, B-cell-depleted T cells, or T cells were the source of the cDNA or gDNA that made up the material.

The CDR3 covers 19 residues. With 3 bases clipped from V and 3 bases from J, the junction kept 10 bases outside the gene matches. From germline, CDR1 is KGHDR and CDR2 SFDVKD. In the authors' methods: Estimation of nucleated cell counts relied on the amplification of reference gene primers. Using immunoSEQ multiplex PCR, the repertoire was profiled, and TCRdb retains in-frame clones only, with some absent. V, J and clone size reflect that table, while D and trimming were determined from the DNA. The sample has more than 65,000 clones, roughly 91% seen once. This chain connects TRBV24-1 to TRBJ2-1, with 13 positions matching TRBD2. The material sequenced was peripheral blood. The TCR originated in a man in his forties or fifties with active COVID-19. The CDR3 nucleotides are TGTGCCACCAGTGATCTTACAGGGACTAGCGGGACGGGCTACAATGAGCAGTTCTTC. Protein product: CATSDLTGTSGTGYNEQFF.